The clone carrying this T cell receptor (beta chain) was observed at least ten times. Antigen specificity is unknown. Each TCR cDNA molecule bore a unique molecular identifier. TCRdb ran MiXCR on the 5' RACE reads and lists one entry per CDR3 protein. Counted here are about 18,000 distinct CDR3 sequences, around 19% occurring once; the ten biggest clones make up roughly an eighth. This entry belongs to a study of spatial heterogeneity in lung cancer. The CDR3 extends over 15 amino acids. Trimming took off 5 bases at V and 5 bases at J, with 18 bases between the two ends. Per germline, CDR1 MDHEN and CDR2 SYDVKM. This sample's time point: sample taken at primary tumor resection. Sequencing of whole RNA from tumor, nontumor lung or frozen PBMC involved no sorting. The donors were fewer than 80 patients with non-small cell lung cancer that was early-stage and untreated. Regarding the study as a whole: The appearance of ubiquitous expanded tumor TCRs in blood was greater at resection than follow-up.

The TCR comes from a male donor with early-stage non-small cell lung cancer. The sample was PBMCs, taken at surgery. The chain links TRBV28 to TRBJ1-1, with TRBD1 as a possible D gene (6 bases). The chain's CDR3 is CASSTEAGARTEAFF. For the CDR3, the DNA is TGTGCCAGCAGTACTGAGGCAGGGGCAAGGACTGAAGCTTTCTTT. Together with reference TRBV28 and TRBJ1-1, the CDR3 gives the full variable domain: DVKVTQSSRYLVKRTGEKVFLECVQDMDHENMFWYRQDPGLGLRLIYFSYDVKMKEKGDIPEGYSVSREKKERFSLILESASTNQTSMYLCASSTEAGARTEAFFGQGTRLTVV.